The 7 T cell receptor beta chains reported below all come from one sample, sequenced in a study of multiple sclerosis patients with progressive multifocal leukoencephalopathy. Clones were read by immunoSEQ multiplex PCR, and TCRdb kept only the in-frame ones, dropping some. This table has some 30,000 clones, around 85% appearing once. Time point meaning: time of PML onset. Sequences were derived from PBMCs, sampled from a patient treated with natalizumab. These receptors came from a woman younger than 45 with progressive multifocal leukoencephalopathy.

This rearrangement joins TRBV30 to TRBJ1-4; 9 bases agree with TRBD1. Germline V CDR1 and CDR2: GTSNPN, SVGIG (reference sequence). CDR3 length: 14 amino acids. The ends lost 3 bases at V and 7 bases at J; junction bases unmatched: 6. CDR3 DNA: TGTGCCTGGAGCGGGGACAGGGTAAGTGAAAAACTGTTTTTT. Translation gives CAWSGDRVSEKLFF.

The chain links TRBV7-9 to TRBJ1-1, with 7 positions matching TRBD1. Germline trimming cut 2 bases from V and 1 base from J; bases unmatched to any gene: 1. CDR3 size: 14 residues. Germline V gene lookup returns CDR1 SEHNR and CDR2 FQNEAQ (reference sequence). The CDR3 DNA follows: TGTGCCAGCAGCTTACAGGGGGGGAACACTGAAGCTTTCTTT. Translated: CASSLQGGNTEAFF.

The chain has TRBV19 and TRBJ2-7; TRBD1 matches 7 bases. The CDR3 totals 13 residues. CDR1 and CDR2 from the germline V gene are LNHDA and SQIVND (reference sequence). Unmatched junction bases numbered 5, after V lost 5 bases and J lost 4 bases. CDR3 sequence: CASSRTGVYEQYF. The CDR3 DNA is TGTGCCAGTAGTCGAACAGGGGTGTACGAGCAGTACTTC.

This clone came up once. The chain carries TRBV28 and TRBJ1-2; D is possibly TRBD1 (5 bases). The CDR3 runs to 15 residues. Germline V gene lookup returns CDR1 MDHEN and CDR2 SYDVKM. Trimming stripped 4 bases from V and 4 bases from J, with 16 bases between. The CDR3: CASSSAGTSAYGYTF. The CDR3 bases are TGTGCCAGCAGTTCCGCGGGGACTTCAGCCTATGGCTACACCTTC.

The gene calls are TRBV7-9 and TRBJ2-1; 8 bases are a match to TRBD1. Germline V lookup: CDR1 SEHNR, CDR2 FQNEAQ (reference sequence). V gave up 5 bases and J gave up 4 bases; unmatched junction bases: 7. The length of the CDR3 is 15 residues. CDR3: CASSHGTGIYNEQFF. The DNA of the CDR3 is TGTGCCAGCAGCCATGGGACAGGAATTTACAATGAGCAGTTCTTC.

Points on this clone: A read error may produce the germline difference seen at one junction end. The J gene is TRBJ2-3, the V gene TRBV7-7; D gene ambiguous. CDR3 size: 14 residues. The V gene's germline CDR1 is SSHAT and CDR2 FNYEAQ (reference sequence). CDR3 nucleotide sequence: TGTGCTAGCAGCTTAGCTACTTGGACAGATACGCAGTATTTT. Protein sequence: CASSLATWTDTQYF.

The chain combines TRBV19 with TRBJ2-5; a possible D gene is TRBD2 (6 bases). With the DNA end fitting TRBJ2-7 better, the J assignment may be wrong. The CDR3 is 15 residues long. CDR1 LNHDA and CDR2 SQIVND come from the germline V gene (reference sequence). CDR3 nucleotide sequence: TGTGCCAGTAGTAAAGCGGGCCTCACCTCCTACGAGCAGTACTTC. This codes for CASSKAGLTSYEQYF.